This record concerns one T cell receptor beta chain sequence. Per the germline V gene, CDR1 is SEHNR and CDR2 is FQNEAQ (reference sequence). Between the trimmed V and J ends, which lost 1 base and 5 bases, there was a span of 9 bases. The CDR3 consists of 14 residues. This entry is derived from a study of cytomegalovirus exposure and HLA in healthy donors. The protocol was immunoSEQ multiplex PCR, while the TCRdb copy is restricted to in-frame clones and leaves out a portion. The profile shows 150,000 or so clones, approximately 88% of them singletons. The gene calls are TRBV7-9 and TRBJ2-1; D may be TRBD2 (6 bases). Sequences were obtained from PBMCs. The sequence derives from a woman aged 18-29 years in good health and CMV-seropositive. The CDR3 nucleotides read TGTGCCAGCAGCTTAGGGACTAACAACAATGAGCAGTTCTTC. Its protein is CASSLGTNNNEQFF.